This T cell receptor (beta chain) derives from a study of cytomegalovirus exposure and HLA in healthy donors. As for the study in general: Genotyping of more than 300 donors showed that over 80% belonged to the Caucasian-associated ancestry cluster.

Use of 60 Vbeta and 13 Jbeta primers characterized the PCR. Here immunoSEQ multiplex PCR was the method, and the copy in TCRdb shows in-frame clones only, minus some. The profile shows under 300,000 clones, 84% of them singletons. Study observations and caveats: Reports state that TCR beta sequences accurately predicted most subjects' HLA-A and HLA-B alleles.

Remarks on this clone: Its antigen is still unknown. Other DNA sequences in the sample encode the same CDR3.

CDR1 is GTSNPN, CDR2 SVGIG, per germline (reference sequence). V shed 2 bases, J shed 1 base, and the junction held 0 bases outside the gene matches. The CDR3 is made up of 13 amino acids. This receptor was identified in a woman aged 40 to 50 in good health and CMV-seropositive. The rearrangement links TRBV30 to TRBJ1-1; 8 positions agree with TRBD1. The sequenced material came from PBMCs. Here the CDR3 reads CAWSTGGNTEAFF. The CDR3 nucleotides are TGTGCCTGGAGTACAGGGGGGAACACTGAAGCTTTCTTT.